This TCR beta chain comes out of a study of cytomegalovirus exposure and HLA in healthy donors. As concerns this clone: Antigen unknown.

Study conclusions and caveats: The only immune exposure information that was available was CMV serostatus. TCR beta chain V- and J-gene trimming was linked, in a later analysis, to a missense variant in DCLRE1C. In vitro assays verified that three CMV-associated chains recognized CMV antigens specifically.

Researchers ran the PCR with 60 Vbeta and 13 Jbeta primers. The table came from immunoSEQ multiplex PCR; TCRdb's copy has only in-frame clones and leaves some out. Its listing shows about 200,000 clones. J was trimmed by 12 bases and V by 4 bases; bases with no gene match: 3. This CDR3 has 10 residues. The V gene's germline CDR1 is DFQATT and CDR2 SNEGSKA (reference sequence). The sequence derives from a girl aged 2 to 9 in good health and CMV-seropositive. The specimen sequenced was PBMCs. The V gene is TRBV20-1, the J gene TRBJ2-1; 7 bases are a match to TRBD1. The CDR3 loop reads CSANNRGQFF. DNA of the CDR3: TGCAGTGCTAACAACAGGGGGCAGTTCTTC.